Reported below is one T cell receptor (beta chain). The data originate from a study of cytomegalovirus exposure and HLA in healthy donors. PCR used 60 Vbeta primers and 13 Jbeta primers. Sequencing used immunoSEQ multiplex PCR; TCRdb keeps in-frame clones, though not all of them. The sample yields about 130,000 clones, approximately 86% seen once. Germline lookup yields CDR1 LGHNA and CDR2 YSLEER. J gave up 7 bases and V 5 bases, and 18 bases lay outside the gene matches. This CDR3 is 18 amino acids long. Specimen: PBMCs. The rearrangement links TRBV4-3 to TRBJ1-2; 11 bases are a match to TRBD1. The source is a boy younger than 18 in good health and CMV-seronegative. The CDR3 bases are TGCGCCAGCAGCGGACGACCGGGACAGGGGGACGTGTGGGGTGGCTACACCTTC. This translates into CASSGRPGQGDVWGGYTF.